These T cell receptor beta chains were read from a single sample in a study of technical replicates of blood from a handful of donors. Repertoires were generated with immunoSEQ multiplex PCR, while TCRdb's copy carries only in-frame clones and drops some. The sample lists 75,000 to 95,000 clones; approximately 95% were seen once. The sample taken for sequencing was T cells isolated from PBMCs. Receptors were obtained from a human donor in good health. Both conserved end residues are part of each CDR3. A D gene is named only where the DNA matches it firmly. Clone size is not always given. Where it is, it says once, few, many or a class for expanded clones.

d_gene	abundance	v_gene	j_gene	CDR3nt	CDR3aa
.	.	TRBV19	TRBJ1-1	TGTGCCAGTAGTCAACAGGGTGGCACTGAAGCTTTCTTT	CASSQQGGTEAFF
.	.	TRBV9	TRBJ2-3	TGTGCCAGCAGCGTAGAAGCGTACACAGATACGCAGTATTTT	CASSVEAYTDTQYF
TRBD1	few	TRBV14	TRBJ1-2	TGTGCCAGCAGCCAATCCCAGGGGGGTTACTATGGCTACACCTTC	CASSQSQGGYYGYTF
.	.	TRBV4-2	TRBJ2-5	TGTGCCAGCAGCCAAGTTCGGAGCGAAGAGACCCAGTACTTC	CASSQVRSEETQYF
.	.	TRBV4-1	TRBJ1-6	TGCGCCAGCAGACAGGACAGTAATTCACCCCTCCACTTT	CASRQDSNSPLHF
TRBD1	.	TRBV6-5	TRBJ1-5	TGTGCCGCGTCAAGAGGAGGGGGCGGCCAGCCCCAGCATTTT	CAASRGGGGQPQHF
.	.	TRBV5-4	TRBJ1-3	TGTGCCAGCAGCTTGGACAGGGTGGGCTCTGGAAACACCATATATTTT	CASSLDRVGSGNTIYF
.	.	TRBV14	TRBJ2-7	TGTGCCAGCAGCCAAGATTGGGTGCAGGACTCCTACGAGCAGTACTTC	CASSQDWVQDSYEQYF
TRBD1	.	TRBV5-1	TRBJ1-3	TGCGCCAGCAGCTTGGTCGAGGGGGCAGGAGCTGGAAACACCATATATTTT	CASSLVEGAGAGNTIYF
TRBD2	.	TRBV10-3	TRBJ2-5	TGTGCCATCAGTCTAGCGGCGCAAGAGACCCAGTACTTC	CAISLAAQETQYF
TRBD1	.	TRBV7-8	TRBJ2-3	TGTGCCAGCAGCCCCACAGGGGGCGCTTGGGATACGCAGTATTTT	CASSPTGGAWDTQYF
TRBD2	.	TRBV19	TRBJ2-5	TGTGCCAGTAGTACTCGATTGGCGGCTAGCGGACAAGAGACCCAGTACTTC	CASSTRLAASGQETQYF
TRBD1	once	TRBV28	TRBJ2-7	TGTGCCATCCAACCGGGACAGGGTAGCCCCTACGAGCAGTACTTC	CAIQPGQGSPYEQYF
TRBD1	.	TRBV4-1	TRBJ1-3	TGCGCCAGCAGCACAGGAACAGGGGGCGCGAAATTAGGCACCATATATTTT	CASSTGTGGAKLGTIYF
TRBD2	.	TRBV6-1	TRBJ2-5	TGTGCCAGCAGTGGCCGGACTAGCGGGGGGGCTCACCAAGAGACCCAGTACTTC	CASSGRTSGGAHQETQYF
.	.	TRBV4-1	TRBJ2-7	TGCGCCAGCAGCCAAGGGGCGGGACTGGGGCCCTACGAGCAGTACTTC	CASSQGAGLGPYEQYF
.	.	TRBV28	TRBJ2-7	TGTGCCAGCGTAAAGGTATGGGATGCGGACAGATACGAGCAGTACTTC	CASVKVWDADRYEQYF
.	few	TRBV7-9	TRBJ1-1	TGTGCCAGCAGCTTAGGGGGACTGGAAGCTTTCTTT	CASSLGGLEAFF
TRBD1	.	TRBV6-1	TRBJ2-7	TGTGCCAGCAGTGAAGTGGGGGGACAGGGGGCCTACGAGCAGTACTTC	CASSEVGGQGAYEQYF
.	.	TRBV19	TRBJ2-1	TGTGCCAGTAGTATAGGGCCCCGCAGGGCGGACAATGAGCAGTTCTTC	CASSIGPRRADNEQFF